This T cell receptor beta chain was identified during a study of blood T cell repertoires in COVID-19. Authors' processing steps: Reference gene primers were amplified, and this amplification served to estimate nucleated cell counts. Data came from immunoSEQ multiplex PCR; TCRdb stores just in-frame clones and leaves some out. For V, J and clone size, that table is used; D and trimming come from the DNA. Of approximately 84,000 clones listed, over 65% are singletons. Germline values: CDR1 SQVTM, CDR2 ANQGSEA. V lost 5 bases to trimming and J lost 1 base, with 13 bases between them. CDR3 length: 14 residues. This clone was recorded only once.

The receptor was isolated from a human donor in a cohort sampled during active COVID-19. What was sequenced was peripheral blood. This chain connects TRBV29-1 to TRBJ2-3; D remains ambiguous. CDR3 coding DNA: TGCAGCGTTCGGTGGCGGATTGGCACAGATACGCAGTATTTT. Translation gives CSVRWRIGTDTQYF.